The 12 T cell receptor beta chains reported below all come from one sample, sequenced in a study of Ad26.COV2.S vaccination and SARS-CoV-2 variants. Stated treatment: about 20 received Ad26.COV2.S at low or high dose, single or two shots; about 5 received placebo; per-sample allocation not given. Each sample was drawn 63 days after the first injection (of vaccine or placebo). TCRdb keeps only in-frame clones here, not all; method: immunoSEQ multiplex PCR. The sample has 350,000 to 450,000 clones, approximately 85% seen once. Source: peripheral blood, taken in a trial of Ad26.COV2.S vaccine versus placebo. The receptors were sampled from a person between 18 and 65 years old who received the Ad26.COV2.S COVID-19 vaccine or a placebo.

The chain combines TRBV2 with TRBJ2-3, with TRBD2 identical over 12 bases. Germline loops: CDR1 SNHLY, CDR2 FYNNEI. J lost 2 bases, V lost 6 bases, and 6 bases had no gene match. The CDR3 length is 16 residues. CDR3 DNA sequence: TGTGCCAGCAGCATGGGACTAGCGGGCTACACAGATACGCAGTATTTT. The encoded protein is CASSMGLAGYTDTQYF.

V usage is TRBV27 and J usage is TRBJ1-6, with D hard to call. The CDR3 consists of 15 residues. V lost 5 bases and J 7 bases, leaving 15 bases between the germline ends. The germline CDR1 and CDR2 sequences are MNHEY and SMNVEV (reference sequence). The CDR3 is CASSPLNADNSPLHF. CDR3 DNA sequence: TGTGCCAGCAGTCCTCTTAACGCAGACAATTCACCCCTCCACTTT.

This clone showed up just once. The CDR3 spells CASSQGQGRETQYF. For the CDR3, the DNA is TGTGCCAGCAGCCAAGGACAGGGGAGAGAGACCCAGTACTTC. The chain uses TRBV3-1 (or the pseudogene TRBV3-2) and TRBJ2-5; 8 bases are shared with TRBD1. This CDR3 contains 14 residues. After removal of 1 base from V and 4 bases from J, the junction contained 2 bases not matched to a gene. Germline assignment: CDR1 LGHDT and CDR2 YNNKEL (reference sequence).

This rearrangement joins TRBV7-2 to TRBJ2-2, with TRBD2 matching over 9 bases. V lost 1 base, J lost 4 bases, and 7 bases stayed unmatched. There are 17 residues in the CDR3. Germline loops: CDR1 SGHTA, CDR2 FQGNSA. DNA of the CDR3: TGTGCCAGCAGCTTAGAGGTAGCGGGGGCCGTCACCGGGGAGCTGTTTTTT. The encoded protein is CASSLEVAGAVTGELFF.

The chain employs TRBV5-4 and TRBJ1-1, with no clear D. Trimming left V 4 bases short and J 2 bases short, with 12 bases between. Germline loops: CDR1 SGHNT, CDR2 YYREEE (reference sequence). The CDR3 runs to 14 residues. This chain's CDR3 is CASSIGQPNTEAFF. Written as DNA, the CDR3 is TGTGCCAGCAGCATCGGTCAGCCTAACACTGAAGCTTTCTTT.

CDR3 nucleotides: TGTGCCAGCAGCCTACTAGCGGGAGCGGCAGATACGCAGTATTTT. It translates to CASSLLAGAADTQYF. This sequence joins TRBV7-8 and TRBJ2-3; 11 bases agree with TRBD2. The CDR3 is 15 residues long. The germline CDR1 and CDR2 sequences are SGHVS and FQNEAQ. V was clipped by 5 bases and J by 4 bases; unmatched bases: 5.

V gene TRBV9 combines with J gene TRBJ1-4; no firm D call. Trimming shortened V by 4 bases and J by 0 bases, and 7 bases separated the two germline ends. Germline loops: CDR1 SGDLS, CDR2 YYNGEE. This CDR3 contains 14 residues. This chain's CDR3 is CASSREATNEKLFF. CDR3 nucleotide sequence: TGTGCCAGCAGCAGGGAAGCAACTAATGAAAAACTGTTTTTT.

The chain carries TRBV19 and TRBJ2-5, with 8 positions matching TRBD2. CDR3 length: 14 residues. CDR1 and CDR2 (germline): LNHDA, SQIVND (reference sequence). V trimming: 10 bases; J trimming: 4 bases; junction bases outside the gene matches: 11. CDR3 protein: CATQAGDRRETQYF. CDR3 DNA: TGTGCCACTCAAGCGGGAGATCGTCGAGAGACCCAGTACTTC. Variable domain in full (rest from reference TRBV19 and TRBJ2-5): DGGITQSPKYLFRKEGQNVTLSCEQNLNHDAMYWYRQDPGQGLRLIYYSQIVNDFQKGDIAEGYSVSREKKESFPLTVTSAQKNPTAFYLCATQAGDRRETQYFGPGTRLLVL.

The V and J genes are TRBV4-3 and TRBJ2-7, with 7 bases aligning to TRBD1. Looked up from germline, CDR1 is LGHNA and CDR2 is YSLEER. CDR3 length: 15 residues. V gave up 4 bases and J gave up 6 bases; unmatched junction bases: 12. CDR3 amino acids: CASSLSTGSGSEQYF. Here the CDR3 DNA reads TGCGCCAGCAGCCTCTCGACAGGGAGTGGATCCGAGCAGTACTTC.

The chain joins TRBV11-2 to TRBJ2-7; D is undetermined. The CDR3 covers 13 residues. CDR1 SGHAT and CDR2 FQNNGV come from the germline V gene. The V end lost 3 bases, the J end lost 3 bases, and 9 bases lay between the germline ends. The CDR3 protein is CASSLVEFYEQYF. For the CDR3, the DNA is TGTGCCAGCAGCTTGGTAGAATTCTACGAGCAGTACTTC.

The chain recombines TRBV3-1 (or the pseudogene TRBV3-2) with TRBJ2-7; TRBD1 aligns across 11 bases. The CDR3 has 16 amino acids. The V gene's germline CDR1 is LGHDT and CDR2 YNNKEL (reference sequence). J was trimmed by 4 bases and V by 4 bases; bases with no gene match: 9. The CDR3: CASSPGRTGGRYEQYF. The CDR3 DNA reads as TGTGCCAGCAGCCCCGGGAGGACAGGGGGCAGGTACGAGCAGTACTTC.

This clone has just one count. The rearrangement joins TRBV19 to TRBJ2-1, with a tentative D call TRBD2 (6 bases). The CDR3 length is 13 residues. The V end lost 6 bases, the J end lost 5 bases, and 11 bases lay between the germline ends. Per germline, CDR1 LNHDA and CDR2 SQIVND (reference sequence). The CDR3 sequence: CASSMRGNNEQFF. The CDR3 DNA follows: TGTGCCAGTAGCATGCGGGGCAACAATGAGCAGTTCTTC.